This TCR beta chain was sequenced for a study of spatial heterogeneity in lung cancer. Each CDR3 protein is one row after TCRdb ran MiXCR on the 5' RACE reads. The table has approximately 11,000 distinct CDR3 sequences, less than 4.5% seen once; the top ten hold 50% to 60%. Specified time point: sample taken at primary tumor resection. The CDR3 is 15 residues long. Germline-derived CDR1 and CDR2 are SEHNR and FQNEAQ (reference sequence). Trimming stripped 1 base from V and 6 bases from J, with 16 bases between. Turning to this clonotype: The target antigen is unknown.

Notes on the study in general: Ubiquitous expanded tumor TCRs were seen in blood more at resection than at follow-up.

The starting material was PBMCs, obtained at surgery. The chain carries TRBV7-9 and TRBJ2-7; D perhaps matches TRBD2 (5 bases). This TCR was recovered from a female donor with early-stage non-small cell lung cancer. The CDR3 DNA follows: TGTGCCAGCAGCTTAGGAGGGAGTATTCCGACCGAGCAGTACTTC. Amino acid sequence: CASSLGGSIPTEQYF.